These 30 T cell receptor beta chains were sequenced from one sample in a study of Graves' ophthalmopathy and Graves' hyperthyroidism. The authors amplified TCR beta CDR3 regions from RNA transcripts. The first-round RT-PCR employed HTBI primers together with the Qiagen OneStep RT-PCR kit. A multiplex PCR was then performed as the second round. One entry per CDR3 protein, called by TCRdb with MiXCR from the multiplex PCR reads. The sample lists about 700,000 distinct CDR3 sequences, roughly two fifths occurring once. Sequenced input: peripheral blood. The receptors originated from an adult man with Graves' ophthalmopathy.

A few counts support this clonotype. The V call is TRBV12-3 or TRBV12-4, the J call TRBJ2-7; 9 positions match TRBD1. The CDR3 covers 16 residues. The ends lost 5 bases at V and 5 bases at J; junction bases unmatched: 13. This chain's CDR3 is CASSEALGQGTNEQYF. CDR3 nucleotides: TGTGCCAGCAGTGAAGCGCTGGGACAGGGAACGAACGAGCAGTACTTC.

The rearrangement links TRBV5-1 to TRBJ1-6; D uncertain. V shed 3 bases and J shed 3 bases, with 13 bases lying between them. The germline V gene encodes CDR1 SGHRS and CDR2 YFSETQ. This CDR3 is built from 16 residues. CDR3 nucleotides: TGCGCCAGCAGCTCTAGAGTTACGGACTATAATTCACCCCTCCACTTT. The encoded protein is CASSSRVTDYNSPLHF. Full variable domain (missing parts from reference TRBV5-1 and TRBJ1-6): KAGVTQTPRYLIKTRGQQVTLSCSPISGHRSVSWYQQTPGQGLQFLFEYFSETQRNKGNFPGRFSGRQFSNSRSEMNVSTLELGDSALYLCASSSRVTDYNSPLHFGNGTRLTVT.

This clonotype has a count of ten or more. The V call is TRBV5-1, the J call TRBJ1-1; D might be TRBD1 (5 bases). Deletions cut 0 bases from V and 10 bases from J, with 13 bases between. This CDR3 spans 13 amino acids. The V gene's germline CDR1 is SGHRS and CDR2 YFSETQ. CDR3 sequence (DNA): TGCGCCAGCAGCTTGGTCCGGGGGGAGGGAGCTTTCTTT. Protein product: CASSLVRGEGAFF.

This clonotype was seen many times. This chain connects TRBV7-9 to TRBJ1-5, with D perhaps TRBD1 (6 bases). Trimming took 4 bases from V and 6 from J, leaving 13 bases between them. Germline CDR1 SEHNR, CDR2 FQNEAQ (reference sequence). The CDR3 contains 14 residues. CDR3 residues: CASSSQGATQPQHF. DNA of the CDR3: TGTGCCAGCAGCTCACAGGGTGCCACTCAGCCCCAGCATTTT.

The V and J genes are TRBV7-3 and TRBJ1-5; TRBD1 might be the D (5 bases). Germline values: CDR1 SGHTA, CDR2 FQGTGA. There are 13 residues in the CDR3. V gave up 5 bases and J gave up 11 bases, with 16 bases separating them. CDR3 DNA sequence: TGTGCCAGCAGCGCACTACTAGGGGAGACCCAGCATTTT. This codes for CASSALLGETQHF.

The CDR3 sequence: CASGQGDTQPQHF. CDR3 bases: TGTGCCTCGGGGCAGGGTGACACTCAGCCCCAGCATTTT. The chain links TRBV11-2 to TRBJ1-5, with D possibly being TRBD1 (5 bases). V was pared by 11 bases and J by 6 bases, with 17 bases between. CDR1 is SGHAT and CDR2 is FQNNGV in the germline V gene. This CDR3 is built from 13 residues.

This clonotype was recorded many times. The V gene is TRBV4-1, the J gene TRBJ1-2; D may be TRBD1 (5 bases). From germline, CDR1 is MGHRA and CDR2 YSYEKL. V was cut by 6 bases and J by 8 bases, with 13 bases left in between. The CDR3 is 12 amino acids. The CDR3 is CASRQIGDGYTF. The DNA for the CDR3 is TGCGCCAGCAGGCAAATAGGGGACGGCTACACCTTC.

This clonotype has only one observation. V is TRBV29-1 and J is TRBJ1-2, with TRBD1 matching 7 bases. CDR3 length: 15 amino acids. V lost 6 bases and J lost 4; bases outside the gene matches: 14. Germline V gene sequence: CDR1 SQVTM, CDR2 ANQGSEA. The CDR3 region has the DNA TGCAGCGTGACCGACGGATTAGGGGGCGCCTATGGCTACACCTTC. Translated, it gives CSVTDGLGGAYGYTF.

The chain recombines TRBV30 with TRBJ1-5; maybe TRBD1 (5 bases). CDR1 GTSNPN and CDR2 SVGIG come from the germline V gene (reference sequence). The CDR3 sequence is 13 residues long. V was cut by 0 bases and J by 7 bases, with 10 bases left in between. The CDR3 is CAWSVRQGQPQHF. Written as DNA, the CDR3 is TGTGCCTGGAGTGTACGGCAGGGACAGCCCCAGCATTTT.

The V gene is TRBV29-1, the J gene TRBJ2-5, with TRBD2 matching over 7 bases. V shed 2 bases and J 8 bases; nucleotides not matched to a gene: 11. The CDR3 has 14 residues. Germline lookup yields CDR1 SQVTM and CDR2 ANQGSEA. The CDR3 coding sequence is TGCAGCGTTGAATGGGGCGGGAGTCTAAGTACCCAGTACTTC. Its translation is CSVEWGGSLSTQYF.

This clonotype was counted once. Germline and junction disagree at one end, which may indicate a read error. The V gene is TRBV2, the J gene TRBJ1-1, with D perhaps matching TRBD1 (5 bases). Germline-derived CDR1 and CDR2 are SNHLY and FYNNEI. This CDR3 is built from 15 residues. For the CDR3, the DNA is TGTGCCAGCAGCCGCCCCGGGACCCCAAACACTGAAGCTTCCTTT. Translated, it gives CASSRPGTPNTEASF.

Turning to this clonotype: With a far larger clone one base away, a read error is the likely cause. The CDR3 reads CASSLDGGNQSQHF. CDR3 bases: TGTGCCAGCAGCCTGGACGGTGGCAATCAGTCCCAGCATTTT. V is TRBV6-1 and J is TRBJ1-5, with no clear D. The CDR3 has 14 residues. Germline V gene sequence: CDR1 MNHNS, CDR2 SASEGT.

This clonotype was seen at least ten times. The chain couples TRBV24-1 to TRBJ2-7; 11 nucleotides line up with TRBD2. The germline gives CDR1 KGHDR, CDR2 SFDVKD. V trimming: 3 bases; J trimming: 3 bases; junction bases outside the gene matches: 3. The CDR3 extends over 15 amino acids. DNA for the CDR3: TGTGCCACCAGTGATGGTCTAGCGGGAGGCTACGAGCAGTACTTC. It yields the protein CATSDGLAGGYEQYF.

The chain uses TRBV7-2 and TRBJ1-2, with 10 positions matching TRBD1. Germline loops: CDR1 SGHTA, CDR2 FQGNSA. CDR3 size: 15 residues. Trimming removed 1 base from V and 5 bases from J; junction bases left unmatched: 4. CDR3 bases: TGTGCCAGCAGCTTAGTGCCGGGACAGGGGTATGGCTACACCTTC. Protein sequence: CASSLVPGQGYGYTF.

This clonotype was picked up many times. The gene calls are TRBV7-9 and TRBJ2-2; D is tentatively TRBD1 or TRBD2 (5 bases each). CDR3 length: 17 residues. V lost 8 bases and J lost 0, with 19 bases in between. The germline CDR1 and CDR2 sequences are SEHNR and FQNEAQ (reference sequence). The CDR3 nucleotides are TGTGCCAGCCAGGCCGCTGGGACGGGCGCGAACACCGGGGAGCTGTTTTTT. Translated, it gives CASQAAGTGANTGELFF.

Remarks on this clonotype: A junction end diverges from the germline sequence, so it may reflect a read error. The chain couples TRBV19 to TRBJ1-2, with D perhaps TRBD1 (6 bases). Germline CDR1 reads LNHDA; CDR2 reads SQIVND (reference sequence). This CDR3 has 16 amino acids. In DNA form, the CDR3 reads TGTGCCATTAGTCAACCCGGGAACAGGGCGGCGTCTGGCTACACCTTC. Encoded protein: CAISQPGNRAASGYTF. Supplemented by reference TRBV19 and TRBJ1-2, the full variable domain reads DGGITQSPKYLFRKEGQNVTLSCEQNLNHDAMYWYRQDPGQGLRLIYYSQIVNDFQKGDIAEGYSVSREKKESFPLTVTSAQKNPTAFYLCAISQPGNRAASGYTFGSGTRLTVV.

This clonotype occurred many times. This chain connects TRBV10-3 to TRBJ2-5, with 7 bases that match TRBD1. CDR3 length: 14 residues. J lost 3 bases, V lost 4 bases, and 5 bases had no gene match. The germline gives CDR1 ENHRY, CDR2 SYGVKD. The CDR3 region has the DNA TGTGCCATCAGTGTTCCAGACAGGGAAGAGACCCAGTACTTC. Its translation: CAISVPDREETQYF.

This clonotype was counted at least ten times. This rearrangement joins TRBV20-1 to TRBJ1-2; D ambiguous. Deletions cut 3 bases from V and 5 bases from J, with 7 bases between. From germline, CDR1 is DFQATT and CDR2 SNEGSKA (reference sequence). The CDR3 extends over 11 amino acids. CDR3 sequence reads: CSASGQYGYTF. CDR3 sequence (DNA): TGCAGTGCTAGTGGTCAATATGGCTACACCTTC.

V and J are TRBV10-3 and TRBJ2-3; D gene unclear. The CDR3 length is 12 residues. Germline V gene sequence: CDR1 ENHRY, CDR2 SYGVKD. Trimming took 4 bases from V and 6 from J, leaving 8 bases between them. The DNA for the CDR3 is TGTGCCATCAGTGGAAGGGATGATACGCAGTATTTT. Amino acid sequence: CAISGRDDTQYF.

This sequence joins TRBV30 and TRBJ1-5, with 8 bases that match TRBD1. Per the germline V gene, CDR1 is GTSNPN and CDR2 is SVGIG (reference sequence). The ends lost 3 bases at V and 4 bases at J; junction bases unmatched: 5. The CDR3 sequence is 14 residues long. This CDR3 is CAWRRTGMNQPQHF. CDR3 in DNA: TGTGCCTGGAGGCGGACAGGGATGAATCAGCCCCAGCATTTT.

The genes are TRBV2 and TRBJ1-2; a possible D gene is TRBD1 (5 bases). From germline, CDR1 is SNHLY and CDR2 FYNNEI. V was trimmed by 5 bases and J by 6 bases, leaving 16 bases between them. CDR3 length: 14 amino acids. The CDR3 DNA reads as TGTGCCAGCAGTTTGACAGAAAACGGGGATGGCTACACCTTC. Translated: CASSLTENGDGYTF. The whole variable domain, filled in from reference TRBV2 and TRBJ1-2, reads EPEVTQTPSHQVTQMGQEVILRCVPISNHLYFYWYRQILGQKVEFLVSFYNNEISEKSEIFDDQFSVERPDGSNFTLKIRSTKLEDSAMYFCASSLTENGDGYTFGSGTRLTVV.

About this clonotype: A read error may produce the germline difference seen at one junction end. This chain links TRBV7-4 with TRBJ2-7, with D possibly TRBD2 on 5 matching bases. This CDR3 contains 11 residues. The germline gives CDR1 SGHVT, CDR2 SQSDAQ. CDR3 in DNA: TGTGCCAGCAGCCCTACCGGGGAGCCAGATTTC. This codes for CASSPTGEPDF.

Comments on this clonotype: This is likely a read error, given that the CDR3 carries no conserved phenylalanine or tryptophan at its end. The V gene is TRBV9, the J gene TRBJ2-7, with 9 nucleotides matching TRBD2. Per the germline V gene, CDR1 is SGDLS and CDR2 is YYNGEE. This CDR3 is built from 14 residues. V trimming: 5 bases; J trimming: 3 bases; junction bases outside the gene matches: 6. CDR3 sequence reads: CASSEAGGFYEQYL. The DNA of the CDR3 is TGTGCCAGCAGTGAAGCGGGGGGTTTCTACGAGCAGTACCTC.

In DNA, the CDR3 is TGTGCCAGCAGGGAAGCGGGGTCTAGCACAGATACGCAGTATTTT. Its translation is CASREAGSSTDTQYF. The V gene is TRBV12-3 or TRBV12-4, the J gene TRBJ2-3; TRBD2 agrees at 7 bases. V gave up 6 bases and J gave up 0 bases; unmatched junction bases: 6. The CDR3 has 15 residues.

This clonotype showed up many times. This chain links TRBV7-8 with TRBJ2-7, with 7 bases that match TRBD1. The germline gives CDR1 SGHVS, CDR2 FQNEAQ. The CDR3 consists of 13 residues. Trimming took 6 bases from V and 5 from J; bases not matched to a gene: 7. CDR3 protein: CASSHDRAHEQYF. As DNA, the CDR3 is TGTGCCAGCAGTCATGACAGGGCCCACGAGCAGTACTTC. Full variable domain (remainder filled in from reference TRBV7-8 and TRBJ2-7): GAGVSQSPRYKVAKRGQDVALRCDPISGHVSLFWYQQALGQGPEFLTYFQNEAQLDKSGLPSDRFFAERPEGSVSTLKIQRTQQEDSAVYLCASSHDRAHEQYFGPGTRLTVT.

CDR3 DNA: TGTGCCAGCAGTTACGGGTCTCTCTGGAACACTGAAGCTTTCTTT. It encodes CASSYGSLWNTEAFF. This chain uses TRBV6-5 with TRBJ1-1; no reliable D call. There are 15 residues in the CDR3. Trimming took 2 bases from V and 1 from J, leaving 11 bases between them. The germline V gene has CDR1 MNHEY and CDR2 SVGAGI.

The chain links TRBV6-5 to TRBJ2-7; D remains unclear. This CDR3 spans 15 amino acids. V was cut by 5 bases and J by 2 bases, with 16 bases left in between. CDR1 is MNHEY, CDR2 SVGAGI, per germline. CDR3 nucleotides: TGTGCCAGCAGTCAAGGGTCCAGACCAACCTACGAGCAGTACTTC. This translates into CASSQGSRPTYEQYF.

With regard to this clonotype: This may stem from a read error, because a much larger clone lies one nucleotide away. The chain has TRBV5-1 and TRBJ2-5, with 7 bases lining up with TRBD1. From germline, CDR1 is SGHRS and CDR2 YFSETQ. CDR3 length: 16 residues. The CDR3 region has the DNA TGCGCCAGCGGCTTCGACCTAATCGGGACAGAAGAGACCCAGTACTTC. Protein product: CASGFDLIGTEETQYF.

The chain links TRBV11-2 to TRBJ1-5, with D tentatively TRBD1 (6 bases). The CDR3 is 14 amino acids. Trimming shortened V by 4 bases and J by 5 bases, and 12 bases separated the two germline ends. Germline CDR1 reads SGHAT; CDR2 reads FQNNGV. The CDR3 DNA is TGTGCCAGCAGCTCCGCCCCAGGGGATCAGCCCCAGCATTTT. The encoded protein is CASSSAPGDQPQHF.

This clonotype was detected many times. The V and J genes are TRBV9 and TRBJ1-2, with D possibly being TRBD1 (5 bases). CDR1 is SGDLS, CDR2 YYNGEE, per germline. The CDR3 has 13 amino acids. The V end lost 4 bases, the J end lost 4 bases, and 11 bases lay between the germline ends. The CDR3 loop is CASSPGAVYGYTF. DNA for the CDR3: TGTGCCAGCAGCCCCGGGGCAGTCTATGGCTACACCTTC.